Described below is a single TCR beta chain sequence and its context. This sample stems from a study of shared clonotypes between healthy human individuals. Whole-study context: CD4 naive and memory got three plates each, CD8 naive two, CD8 memory one.

The CDR3 spans 16 residues. V gave up 1 base and J gave up 3 bases, with 16 bases separating them. Germline values: CDR1 SEHNR, CDR2 FQNEAQ (reference sequence). In the original analysis: For the immunoSEQ data, sequences were junction-only without quality scores, so filtering differed. This table comes from immunoSEQ multiplex PCR, and its TCRdb copy is limited to in-frame clones, with some not included. The V and J calls and clone size come from that table; D and trimming were worked out from the DNA. Among about 1,900,000 clones, approximately 95% were seen once, and the ten largest hold roughly 1.2%. Naive CD8 cells lacked CD45RO and underwent positive selection for CCR7, leaving out terminally differentiated effector memory CD45RA+ cells.

Input material: naive CD8+ T cells sorted from blood. This receptor was identified in a man younger than 35 in good health. V is TRBV7-9 and J is TRBJ2-7; D uncertain. CDR3 sequence reads: CASSLEYGLGYYEQYF. The CDR3 DNA sequence: TGTGCCAGCAGCTTAGAGTACGGGCTTGGTTACTACGAGCAGTACTTC.